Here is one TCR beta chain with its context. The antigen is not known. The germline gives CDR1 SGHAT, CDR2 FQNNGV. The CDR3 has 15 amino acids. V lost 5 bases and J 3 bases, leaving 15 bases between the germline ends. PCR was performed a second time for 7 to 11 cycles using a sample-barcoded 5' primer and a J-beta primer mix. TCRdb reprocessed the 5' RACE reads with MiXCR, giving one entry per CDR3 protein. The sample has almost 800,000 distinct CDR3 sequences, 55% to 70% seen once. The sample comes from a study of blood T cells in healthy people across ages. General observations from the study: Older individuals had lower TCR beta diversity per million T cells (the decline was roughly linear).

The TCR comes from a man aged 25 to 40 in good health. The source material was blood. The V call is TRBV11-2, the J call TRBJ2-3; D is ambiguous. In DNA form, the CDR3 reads TGTGCCAGCAGCGCTCAGGCTCACGCTACAGATACGCAGTATTTT. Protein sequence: CASSAQAHATDTQYF.